Sequencing of this T cell receptor (beta chain) was carried out in a study of T-cell memory formation after mild COVID-19. Trimming cost V 0 bases and J 6 bases; bases outside gene matches: 8. The CDR3 covers 16 residues. The germline gives CDR1 SQVTM, CDR2 ANQGSEA. From the 5' RACE reads, TCRdb called clonotypes with MiXCR, one entry per CDR3 protein. Of roughly 510,000 distinct CDR3 sequences listed, 17% are singletons. This clonotype was recorded a few times. The genes are TRBV29-1 and TRBJ2-3, with 11 positions matching TRBD2. The TCR originated in an adult woman who had mild COVID-19 (a few samples of this study predate the infection). Cell type and time point are not known. Sequencing used PBMCs or a T cell subset sorted from them (not recorded which). The CDR3 DNA reads as TGCAGCGTTGAAGATCACTCAGCTAGCGGGAGGGATACGCAGTATTTT. Amino acid sequence: CSVEDHSASGRDTQYF.